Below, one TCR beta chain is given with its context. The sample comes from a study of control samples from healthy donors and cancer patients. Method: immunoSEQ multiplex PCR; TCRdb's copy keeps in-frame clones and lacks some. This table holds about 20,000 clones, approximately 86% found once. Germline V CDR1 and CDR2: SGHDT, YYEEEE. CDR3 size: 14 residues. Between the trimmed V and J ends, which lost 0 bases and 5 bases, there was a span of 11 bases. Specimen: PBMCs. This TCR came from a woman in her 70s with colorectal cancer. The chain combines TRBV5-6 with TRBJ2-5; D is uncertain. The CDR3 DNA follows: TGTGCCAGCAGCTTGGGGGCGCTCGGGGAGACCCAGTACTTC. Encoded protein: CASSLGALGETQYF.